These 15 T cell receptor beta chains were all obtained from the same sample, sequenced in a study of regulatory T cells in long-lasting Graves disease. Arm-PCR with iRepertoire HTBI primers amplified the CDR3 regions for these TCR beta libraries. One entry per CDR3 protein results from TCRdb running MiXCR on the multiplex PCR reads. Found here are some 410,000 distinct CDR3 sequences, roughly 15% of them singletons; the top ten hold around 10%. Time point given: newly diagnosed GD, antithyroid drugs for less than 3 months. RNA isolated from PBMCs was used to make the TCR library. This sample was shared with a second study, whose subject was T cells in Graves' hyperthyroidism and ophthalmopathy.

This specimen consisted of peripheral blood mononuclear cells (PBMCs), obtained at new diagnosis, from a patient treated with antithyroid drugs. The receptors shown here come from a young woman with Graves disease.

This clonotype has ten or more counts. The chain carries TRBV3-1 and TRBJ2-1, with 10 bases fitting TRBD2. Germline lookup yields CDR1 LGHDT and CDR2 YNNKEL (reference sequence). The CDR3 runs to 18 residues. Trimming cost V 4 bases and J 0 bases; bases outside gene matches: 9. The CDR3 coding sequence is TGTGCCAGCAGCCTGGGACTAGCGACTCTGAGCTCCTACAATGAGCAGTTCTTC. Encoded protein: CASSLGLATLSSYNEQFF.

There are many counts of this clonotype. This chain links TRBV7-9 with TRBJ1-4; D not resolved. V lost 5 bases and J lost 8, with 6 bases in between. This CDR3 spans 11 amino acids. Germline loops: CDR1 SEHNR, CDR2 FQNEAQ (reference sequence). The CDR3 nucleotides read TGTGCCAGCAGCAAAAGCGAAAAACTGTTTTTT. This codes for CASSKSEKLFF.

V is TRBV5-6 and J is TRBJ2-1, with 13 bases that match TRBD2. The length of the CDR3 is 20 residues. V shed 1 base, J shed 0 bases, and the junction held 10 bases outside the gene matches. CDR1 and CDR2 (germline): SGHDT, YYEEEE. CDR3 bases: TGTGCCAGCAGCTTGTTTCGACTAGCGGGAGGCCTCAGCTCCTACAATGAGCAGTTCTTC. Its protein is CASSLFRLAGGLSSYNEQFF.

This clonotype showed up many times. The V call is TRBV11-2, the J call TRBJ2-3; D is possibly TRBD2 (5 bases). The germline V gene encodes CDR1 SGHAT and CDR2 FQNNGV. Deletions cut 5 bases from V and 3 bases from J, with 12 bases between. The CDR3 has 14 amino acids. The CDR3 coding sequence is TGTGCCAGCAGCCCGGAACTAGGGACAGATACGCAGTATTTT. This codes for CASSPELGTDTQYF.

The rearrangement uses TRBV6-2 or TRBV6-3 and TRBJ2-7, with D perhaps matching TRBD1 (7 bases). The CDR3 extends over 17 amino acids. Germline CDR1 is MNHEY and CDR2 is SVGEGT. V lost 2 bases, J lost 2 bases, and 19 bases lay in between. CDR3 region: CASSYPLGQRATYEQYF. The CDR3 DNA sequence: TGTGCCAGCAGTTACCCCCTGGGACAGCGGGCAACCTACGAGCAGTACTTC.

In its sample, this clonotype was seen many times. The chain joins TRBV7-9 to TRBJ2-1, with TRBD2 matching 7 bases. Germline values: CDR1 SEHNR, CDR2 FQNEAQ (reference sequence). Losses at the gene ends were 1 base for V and 4 bases for J; bases not matched to a gene: 7. The CDR3 runs to 16 residues. The CDR3 DNA is TGTGCCAGCAGCTTAGTCCATAGCGGGTTGTACAATGAGCAGTTCTTC. This codes for CASSLVHSGLYNEQFF.

CDR3 nucleotides: TGTGCCAGTAGTATCCCCCAACGGATGGGGAATGAGCAGTTCTTC. This encodes CASSIPQRMGNEQFF. V gene TRBV19 combines with J gene TRBJ2-1, with D unresolved. Trimming took off 3 bases at V and 7 bases at J, with 16 bases between the two ends. This CDR3 is built from 15 residues. Per the germline V gene, CDR1 is LNHDA and CDR2 is SQIVND (reference sequence). Full variable domain (missing parts from reference TRBV19 and TRBJ2-1): DGGITQSPKYLFRKEGQNVTLSCEQNLNHDAMYWYRQDPGQGLRLIYYSQIVNDFQKGDIAEGYSVSREKKESFPLTVTSAQKNPTAFYLCASSIPQRMGNEQFFGPGTRLTVL.

The table lists this clonotype with a few counts. This chain links TRBV20-1 with TRBJ1-1; no reliable D call. Germline V gene lookup returns CDR1 DFQATT and CDR2 SNEGSKA (reference sequence). The CDR3 loop spans 15 amino acids. V lost 1 base to trimming and J lost 5 bases, with 17 bases between them. This CDR3 reads CSARVDRASWTEAFF. The CDR3 bases are TGCAGTGCTAGAGTTGACCGGGCTTCATGGACTGAAGCTTTCTTT.

This clonotype occurred once. The genes are TRBV25-1 and TRBJ2-7; TRBD2 might be the D (5 bases). The CDR3 sequence is 14 residues long. Trimming removed 6 bases from V and 3 bases from J, with 15 bases in between. From germline, CDR1 is MGHDK and CDR2 SYGVNS. This chain's CDR3 is CASSQVPGNYEQYF. CDR3 nucleotide sequence: TGTGCCAGCAGCCAAGTCCCGGGAAACTACGAGCAGTACTTC.

The rearrangement uses TRBV20-1 and TRBJ2-1; 13 bases are a match to TRBD2. The CDR3 totals 17 residues. Losses at the gene ends were 5 bases for V and 7 bases for J; bases not matched to a gene: 14. Germline V lookup: CDR1 DFQATT, CDR2 SNEGSKA (reference sequence). CDR3 nucleotide sequence: TGCAGTGCTTCGGGACTAGCGGGAATCCCCCCGGCTAATGAGCAGTTCTTC. Translated: CSASGLAGIPPANEQFF.

CDR3 sequence reads: CASSSPGTGTYEQYF. In nucleotides, the CDR3 is TGTGCCAGCAGTTCTCCCGGGACAGGCACCTACGAGCAGTACTTC. This sequence joins TRBV28 and TRBJ2-7; 8 bases line up with TRBD1. The germline gives CDR1 MDHEN, CDR2 SYDVKM. Trimming cost V 4 bases and J 2 bases; bases outside gene matches: 7. This CDR3 is 15 amino acids long.

V and J are TRBV20-1 and TRBJ2-7, with TRBD1 matching over 7 bases. Germline assignment: CDR1 DFQATT and CDR2 SNEGSKA (reference sequence). The CDR3 consists of 12 residues. After removal of 0 bases from V and 7 bases from J, the junction contained 3 bases not matched to a gene. In DNA, the CDR3 is TGCAGTGCTAGAGATTTCAGGGGGGAGCAGTACTTC. Its translation: CSARDFRGEQYF.

The V call is TRBV7-6, the J call TRBJ1-3; a weak D match, TRBD1 (5 bases). V was clipped by 4 bases and J by 3 bases, with 13 bases between them. The length of the CDR3 is 15 residues. The germline CDR1 and CDR2 sequences are SGHVS and FNYEAQ. In nucleotides, the CDR3 is TGTGCCAGCAGCTCCAACACAGGACTTGGAAACACCATATATTTT. Translating it yields CASSSNTGLGNTIYF.

This clonotype was recorded at least ten times. The V gene is TRBV30, the J gene TRBJ2-7; TRBD1 agrees at 8 bases. V dropped 3 bases and J dropped 3; count of bases not matched to a gene: 19. The CDR3 spans 18 residues. Germline CDR1 GTSNPN, CDR2 SVGIG (reference sequence). CDR3 amino acids: CAWRGEWSTGADGYEQYF. CDR3 in DNA: TGTGCCTGGAGGGGAGAGTGGTCGACAGGGGCGGACGGCTACGAGCAGTACTTC.

This clonotype was observed a few times. The chain has TRBV9 and TRBJ1-1; 7 bases align to TRBD1. Unmatched junction bases numbered 16, after V lost 4 bases and J lost 10 bases. This CDR3 spans 15 amino acids. Germline CDR1 and CDR2: SGDLS and YYNGEE. The CDR3 nucleotides read TGTGCCAGCAGCCCTAGGGGGGAAGACAGGGATGGAGCTTTCTTT. It translates to CASSPRGEDRDGAFF.